These 3 T cell receptor beta chains originate from one sample sequenced in a study of cytomegalovirus exposure and HLA in healthy donors. Both 60 Vbeta primers and 13 Jbeta primers went into the PCR. Sequencing used immunoSEQ multiplex PCR; TCRdb keeps in-frame clones, though not all of them. The top ten hold approximately 0.49% of the sample, which has around 230,000 clones, around 78% seen once. Sequenced material: PBMCs. All receptors derive from a boy aged 10-17 years in good health and CMV-seronegative.

The V gene is TRBV30, the J gene TRBJ2-3, with D uncertain. Germline CDR1 reads GTSNPN; CDR2 reads SVGIG (reference sequence). This CDR3 spans 13 amino acids. Between the trimmed V and J ends, which lost 2 bases and 1 base, there was a span of 7 bases. The CDR3 here is CAWSRQGTDTQYF. CDR3 nucleotide sequence: TGTGCCTGGAGTCGGCAGGGCACAGATACGCAGTATTTT.

The chain recombines TRBV2 with TRBJ2-1, with 8 bases identical to TRBD2. Looked up from germline, CDR1 is SNHLY and CDR2 is FYNNEI. Unmatched junction bases numbered 16, after V lost 7 bases and J lost 5 bases. The CDR3 contains 17 residues. DNA of the CDR3: TGTGCCAGCAAGTGGACTAGCTTGGAGGGAAGGAACAATGAGCAGTTCTTC. Protein sequence: CASKWTSLEGRNNEQFF.

Comments on this clone: This sample also contains other DNA sequences that code for the same CDR3. The chain employs TRBV19 and TRBJ1-5, with no clear D. CDR3 length: 14 residues. Looked up from germline, CDR1 is LNHDA and CDR2 is SQIVND (reference sequence). V was pared by 3 bases and J by 0 bases, with 6 bases between. CDR3 protein: CASSIRDSNQPQHF. The CDR3 DNA is TGTGCCAGTAGTATCCGGGATAGCAATCAGCCCCAGCATTTT.